Shown below are 4 T cell receptor beta chains from a single sample sequenced in a study of CD8+ T cells in alopecia areata. Treatment reported: oral pan-JAK inhibitor, 5-10 mg twice daily. TCR sequencing used cDNA made by reverse transcription of extracted RNA. The repertoire was sequenced with immunoSEQ multiplex PCR; TCRdb's copy has only in-frame clones and lacks some. The profile covers roughly 40,000 clones, with 80% to 95% appearing a single time and 18% taken by the ten largest. Sequenced material: CD8+ T cells sorted from blood, taken at week 24, from a patient treated with tofacitinib. These receptors were taken from a human donor with alopecia areata.

This sequence joins TRBV19 and TRBJ2-7; tentative D call: TRBD1 (6 bases). The CDR3 is 16 amino acids. Trimming left V 6 bases short and J 0 bases short, with 18 bases between. CDR1 is LNHDA, CDR2 SQIVND, per germline (reference sequence). DNA for the CDR3: TGTGCCAGTAGAGCACCTCCAGCAGGGGACTCCTACGAGCAGTACTTC. Amino acid sequence: CASRAPPAGDSYEQYF.

The rearrangement joins TRBV10-3 to TRBJ2-5, with 7 positions matching TRBD1. The J segment lost 3 bases and the V segment lost 7 bases, leaving 11 bases of the junction unmatched. Per the germline V gene, CDR1 is ENHRY and CDR2 is SYGVKD. The CDR3 has 15 amino acids. Here the CDR3 reads CAIMKGVTGEETQYF. The CDR3 region has the DNA TGTGCCATCATGAAAGGCGTTACAGGGGAAGAGACCCAGTACTTC.

This clone was found a few times. The chain links TRBV30 to TRBJ2-7, with 9 bases matching TRBD1. From germline, CDR1 is GTSNPN and CDR2 SVGIG (reference sequence). J lost 3 bases, V lost 5 bases, and 8 bases had no gene match. The CDR3 totals 14 residues. The CDR3 DNA sequence: TGTGCCTGGGGTGCCGGGACAGGGATCTACGAGCAGTACTTC. Amino acids: CAWGAGTGIYEQYF.

CDR3 DNA sequence: TGTGCCAGCAGCTTAGGGCACAATGAGCAGTTCTTC. Its translation is CASSLGHNEQFF. The gene calls are TRBV7-9 and TRBJ2-1; D uncertain. This CDR3 has 12 amino acids. Germline V gene data show CDR1 as SEHNR and CDR2 as FQNEAQ (reference sequence). The V end lost 1 base, the J end lost 5 bases, and 3 bases lay between the germline ends.